A single TCR beta chain is shown here with its context. Its target is unknown. Any gene name here is a mouse gene name. The read ends 1 residue shy of where the CDR3 ends; the end is completed using the germline J gene. This specimen comes from a study of tissue T cells after allogeneic stem cell transplantation. Notes on the study in general: In patients and mice, blood and spleen missed much of tissue repertoire. Some tissue clones might be persisting host cells; their alloreactivity or antigen specificity was not determined.

The data were produced by immunoSEQ multiplex PCR, yet TCRdb's version contains in-frame clones alone and is incomplete. This table has some 4,100 clones, 45% to 50% appearing once. As to time point: mouse harvest day 14 after allogeneic transplant. The graft held 10^6 splenic CD5+ T cells and 10^7 T-cell-depleted bone marrow cells. This CDR3 is built from 14 residues. The germline V gene has CDR1 KGHPV and CDR2 FQNQEV (reference sequence). V lost 2 bases and J 0 bases, leaving 5 bases between the germline ends. This receptor was obtained from a female BALB/c mouse given C57BL/6 T cells with graft-versus-host disease after an allogeneic hematopoietic cell transplant. The rearrangement joins TRBV26 to TRBJ1-3, with unresolved D. The sequenced sample consisted of gut tissue. CDR3 region: CASSLPVSGNTLYF. The sequenced part of the CDR3 DNA is TGTGCCAGCAGTCTGCCAGTTTCTGGAAATACGCTCTAT. The full variable domain, completed using reference TRBV26 and TRBJ1-3, is NSKVIQTPRYLVKGQGQKAKMRCIPEKGHPVVFWYQQNKNNEFKFLINFQNQEVLQQIDMTEKRFSAECPSNSPCSLEIQSSEAGDSALYLCASSLPVSGNTLYFGEGSRLIVV.